This T cell receptor beta chain was documented in a study of cytomegalovirus exposure and HLA in healthy donors. In the PCR, 60 Vbeta and 13 Jbeta primers were used. Measured with immunoSEQ multiplex PCR; TCRdb has only the in-frame clones, and not every one. In the table there are around 100,000 clones, around 62% of which are singletons. V was clipped by 6 bases and J by 3 bases, with 14 bases between them. This CDR3 comprises 14 residues. Germline values: CDR1 SNHLY, CDR2 FYNNEI. The genes are TRBV2 and TRBJ2-5, with a possible D match to TRBD2 (5 bases). The clonotype comes from a man in his thirties or forties in good health and CMV-seropositive. Input material: PBMCs. This chain's CDR3 is CASRRLLGEETQYF. CDR3 coding DNA: TGTGCCAGCAGACGACTACTGGGCGAAGAGACCCAGTACTTC.